This TCR beta chain was recovered during a study of technical replicates of blood from several donors (dated by TCRdb to about 2017). For this clone: No cognate antigen has been identified for it. Per-nucleotide qualities are absent, and no much larger clonotype sits a single base away.

The CDR1 and CDR2 encoded by the germline V gene (reference sequence) are SEHNR and FQNEAQ. The CDR3 sequence holds 12 residues, the cysteine and phenylalanine included. Just CDR3 DNA is preserved here, 36 bases in frame from base 1. The V end loses 0 bases and the J end loses 7 bases, and a stretch of 6 bases separates them. Libraries were constructed by the immunoSEQ multiplex PCR assay. TCRdb provides this immuneACCESS table in a form limited to in-frame rearrangements. Some clones are lacking; in checked studies, under half of them reflect an unresolved V gene, and why the rest are absent is not known. This sample lists 65,000 to 85,000 clones; 95% to 98% were detected once. Under 0.35% of the sample is taken by the ten largest.

The TCR comes from a human donor in good health. In this chain, TRBV7-9 is recombined with TRBJ1-2; no D segment can be confidently identified. What was sequenced was T cells isolated from PBMCs. The nucleotide sequence is TGTGCCAGCAGCTTAGCCGTATTTGGCTACACCTTC. Translated, it reads CASSLAVFGYTF.